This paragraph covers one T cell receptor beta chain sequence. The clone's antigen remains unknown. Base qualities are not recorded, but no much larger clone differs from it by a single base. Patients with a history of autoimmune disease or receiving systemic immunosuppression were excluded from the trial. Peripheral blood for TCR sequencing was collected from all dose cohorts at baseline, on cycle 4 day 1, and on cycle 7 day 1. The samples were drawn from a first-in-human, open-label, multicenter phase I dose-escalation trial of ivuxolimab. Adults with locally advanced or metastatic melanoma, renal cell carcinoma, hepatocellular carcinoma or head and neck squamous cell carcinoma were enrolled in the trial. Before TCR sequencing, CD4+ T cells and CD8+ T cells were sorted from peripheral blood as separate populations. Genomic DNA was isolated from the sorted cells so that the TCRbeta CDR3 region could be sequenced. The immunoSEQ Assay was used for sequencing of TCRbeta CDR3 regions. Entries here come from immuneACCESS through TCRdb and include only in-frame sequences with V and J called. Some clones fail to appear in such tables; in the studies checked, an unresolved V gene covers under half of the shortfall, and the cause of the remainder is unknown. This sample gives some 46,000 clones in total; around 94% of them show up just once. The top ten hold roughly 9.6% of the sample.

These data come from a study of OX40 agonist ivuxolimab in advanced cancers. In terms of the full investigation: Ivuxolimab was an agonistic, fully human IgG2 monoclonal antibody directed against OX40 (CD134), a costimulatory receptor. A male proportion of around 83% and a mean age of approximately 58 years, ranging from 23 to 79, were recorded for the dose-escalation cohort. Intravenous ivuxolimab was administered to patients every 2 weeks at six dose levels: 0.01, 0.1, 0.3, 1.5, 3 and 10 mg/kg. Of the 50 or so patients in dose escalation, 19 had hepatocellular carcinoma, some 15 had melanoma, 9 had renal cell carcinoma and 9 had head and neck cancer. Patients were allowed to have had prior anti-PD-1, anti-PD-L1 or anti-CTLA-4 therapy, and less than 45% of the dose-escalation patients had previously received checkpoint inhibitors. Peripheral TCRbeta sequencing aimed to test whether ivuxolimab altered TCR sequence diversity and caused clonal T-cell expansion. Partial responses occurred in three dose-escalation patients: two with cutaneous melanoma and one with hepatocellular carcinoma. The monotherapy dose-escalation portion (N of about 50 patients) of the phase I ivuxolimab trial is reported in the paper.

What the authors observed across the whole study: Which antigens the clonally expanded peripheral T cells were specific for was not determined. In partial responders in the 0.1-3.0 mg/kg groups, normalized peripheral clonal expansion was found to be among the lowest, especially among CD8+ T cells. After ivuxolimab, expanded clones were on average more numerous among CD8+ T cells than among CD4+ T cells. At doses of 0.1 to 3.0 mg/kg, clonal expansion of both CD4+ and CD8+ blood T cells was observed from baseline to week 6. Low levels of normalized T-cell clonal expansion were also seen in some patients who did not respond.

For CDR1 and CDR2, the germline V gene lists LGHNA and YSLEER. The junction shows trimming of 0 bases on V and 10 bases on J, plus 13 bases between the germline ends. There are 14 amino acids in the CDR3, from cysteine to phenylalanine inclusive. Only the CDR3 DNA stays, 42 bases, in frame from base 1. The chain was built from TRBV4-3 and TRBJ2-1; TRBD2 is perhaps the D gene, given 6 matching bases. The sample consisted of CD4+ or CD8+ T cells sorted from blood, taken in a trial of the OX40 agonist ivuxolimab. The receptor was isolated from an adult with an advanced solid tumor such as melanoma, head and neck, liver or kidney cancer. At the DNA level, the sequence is TGCGCCAGCAGCCAAGATAGGGTAGCGGAAGAGCAGTTCTTC. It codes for CASSQDRVAEEQFF.